This TCR beta chain was obtained from a study of response to subunit inactivated influenza vaccine. Study outcomes and limitations: Authors suggested few new T cells are recruited by each seasonal influenza vaccination.

The CDR3 contains 12 residues. Germline CDR1 and CDR2: SGHDT and YYEEEE. Trimming pared 0 bases from V and 10 bases from J, leaving 8 bases between. TCRdb re-analysed the RT-PCR reads in MiXCR, keeping a single row per CDR3 protein. The sample records more than 700,000 distinct CDR3 sequences, about 20% being singletons. For this clonotype: Its antigen is not identified.

The source is a man aged 50 to 60 who received an inactivated influenza vaccine. The V call is TRBV5-6, the J call TRBJ2-1; D is ambiguous. Sequencing was performed on PBMCs from blood, taken approximately 5 days after vaccination. CDR3 in DNA: TGTGCCAGCAGCTTGGTTTTCGGGGAGCAGTTCTTC. As protein: CASSLVFGEQFF.